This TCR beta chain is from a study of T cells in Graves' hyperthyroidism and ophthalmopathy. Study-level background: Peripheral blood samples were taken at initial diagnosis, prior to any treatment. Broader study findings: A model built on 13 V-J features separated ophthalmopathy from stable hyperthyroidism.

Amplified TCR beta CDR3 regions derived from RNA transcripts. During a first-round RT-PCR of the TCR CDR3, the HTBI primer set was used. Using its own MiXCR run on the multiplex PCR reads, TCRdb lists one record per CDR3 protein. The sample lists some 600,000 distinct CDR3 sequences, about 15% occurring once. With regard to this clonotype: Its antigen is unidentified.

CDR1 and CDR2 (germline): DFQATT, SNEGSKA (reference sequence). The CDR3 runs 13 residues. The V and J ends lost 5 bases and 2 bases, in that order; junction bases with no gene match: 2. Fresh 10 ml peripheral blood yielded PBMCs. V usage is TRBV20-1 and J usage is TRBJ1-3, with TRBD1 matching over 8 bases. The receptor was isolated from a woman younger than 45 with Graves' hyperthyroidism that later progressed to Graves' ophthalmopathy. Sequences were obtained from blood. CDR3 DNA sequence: TGCAGTGCTCAGACAGGGGCTGGAAACACCATATATTTT. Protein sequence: CSAQTGAGNTIYF.